The source of this T cell receptor beta chain is a study of technical replicates of blood from several donors. CDR1 and CDR2 (germline): SNHLY, FYNNEI. CDR3 length equals 16 residues. Trimming removed 6 bases from V and 1 base from J; junction bases left unmatched: 9. TCRdb keeps only in-frame clones here, not all; method: immunoSEQ multiplex PCR. The sample shows tens of thousands of clones, 93% of them seen only once. The source of this sequence is a human donor in good health. Some clones in this sample may be carry-over from other donors' samples. Sequencing was performed on PBMCs. The V and J genes are TRBV2 and TRBJ2-3, with 8 bases identical to TRBD2. The CDR3 DNA is TGTGCCAGCAGGACCCCGGGGGGGCCGGGCACAGATACGCAGTATTTT. This codes for CASRTPGGPGTDTQYF.